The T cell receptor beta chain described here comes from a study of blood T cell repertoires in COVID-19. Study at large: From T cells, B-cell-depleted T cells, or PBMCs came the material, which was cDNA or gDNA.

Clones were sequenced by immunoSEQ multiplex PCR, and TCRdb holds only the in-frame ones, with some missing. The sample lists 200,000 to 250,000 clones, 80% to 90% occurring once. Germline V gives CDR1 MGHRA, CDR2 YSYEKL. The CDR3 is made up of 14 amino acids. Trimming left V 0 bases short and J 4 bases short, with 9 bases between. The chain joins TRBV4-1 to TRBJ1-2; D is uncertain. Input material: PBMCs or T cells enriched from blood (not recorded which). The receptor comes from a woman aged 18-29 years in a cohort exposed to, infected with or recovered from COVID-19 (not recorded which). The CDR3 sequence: CASSQDIEGYGYTF. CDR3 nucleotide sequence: TGCGCCAGCAGCCAAGATATCGAGGGCTATGGCTACACCTTC.